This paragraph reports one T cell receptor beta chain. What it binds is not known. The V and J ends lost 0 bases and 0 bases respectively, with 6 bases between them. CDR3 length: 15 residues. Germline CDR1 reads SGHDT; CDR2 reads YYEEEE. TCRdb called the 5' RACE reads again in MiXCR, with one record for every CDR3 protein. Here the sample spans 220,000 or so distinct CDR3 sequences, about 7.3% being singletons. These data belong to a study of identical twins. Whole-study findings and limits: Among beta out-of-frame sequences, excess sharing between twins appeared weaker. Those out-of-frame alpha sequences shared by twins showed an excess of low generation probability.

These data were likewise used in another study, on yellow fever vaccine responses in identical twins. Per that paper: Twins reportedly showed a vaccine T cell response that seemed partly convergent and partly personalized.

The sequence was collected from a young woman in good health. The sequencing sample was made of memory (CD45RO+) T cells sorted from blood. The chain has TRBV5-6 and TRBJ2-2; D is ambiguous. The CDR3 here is CASSLERTNTGELFF. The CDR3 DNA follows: TGTGCCAGCAGCTTGGAAAGGACGAACACCGGGGAGCTGTTTTTT.